One T cell receptor (beta chain) is described in this entry. Antigen specificity is unknown. This sample was included in a study of graft-versus-host responses after intestinal transplantation. Study context: Tacrolimus and steroids were given for around 3 years to all recipients after anti-thymocyte globulin induction. Study-level results: Peak GvH clone levels in circulation were associated with early post-transplant HvG declines.

TCRdb's copy holds only in-frame clones and misses some; the assay was immunoSEQ multiplex PCR. The table records about 100,000 clones, about 88% of them present only once. The CDR3 consists of 14 residues. Germline values: CDR1 MDHEN, CDR2 SYDVKM. The J segment lost 3 bases and the V segment lost 3 bases, leaving 3 bases of the junction unmatched. V gene TRBV28 combines with J gene TRBJ1-2, with 8 positions matching TRBD1. Sequences were derived from unstimulated CD4+ T cells sorted from spleen or lymph node cells, sampled before transplant. The receptor's source is a human donor who was the organ donor for an intestinal transplant. In nucleotides, the CDR3 is TGTGCCAGCAGTTTCCCAGGGGGCCACTATGGCTACACCTTC. It encodes CASSFPGGHYGYTF.